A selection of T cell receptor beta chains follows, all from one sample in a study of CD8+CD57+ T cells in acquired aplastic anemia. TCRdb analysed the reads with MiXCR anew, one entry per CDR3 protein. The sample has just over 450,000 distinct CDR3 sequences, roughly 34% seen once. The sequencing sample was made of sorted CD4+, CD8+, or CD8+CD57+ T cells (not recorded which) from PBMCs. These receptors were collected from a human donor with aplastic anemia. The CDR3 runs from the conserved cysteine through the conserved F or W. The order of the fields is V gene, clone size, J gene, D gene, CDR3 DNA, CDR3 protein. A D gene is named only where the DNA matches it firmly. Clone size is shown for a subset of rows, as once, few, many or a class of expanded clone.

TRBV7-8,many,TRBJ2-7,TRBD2,TGTGCCAGCAACCGAGGGAGGGGAGGCTCCTACGAGCAGTACTTC,CASNRGRGGSYEQYF
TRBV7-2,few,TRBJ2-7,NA,TGTGCCAGCAGTTCGGCAGGGGTCGAGCAGTACTTC,CASSSAGVEQYF
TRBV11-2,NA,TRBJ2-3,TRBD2,TGTGCCAGCAGCTTAGATACCCCTTTTTCAGCGGGAAGCACAGATACGCAGTATTTT,CASSLDTPFSAGSTDTQYF
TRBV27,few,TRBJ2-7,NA,TGTGCCAGCAGTCAGCTAGTTGGAGGGTTCCCCATCGAGCAGTACTTC,CASSQLVGGFPIEQYF
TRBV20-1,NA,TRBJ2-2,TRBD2,TGCAGTGCTAGCGGGAGGTTGGCCGGGAAGCTGTTTTTT,CSASGRLAGKLFF
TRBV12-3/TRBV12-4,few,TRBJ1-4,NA,TGTGCCAGCAGTTTGTTGGAAAAACTGTTTTTT,CASSLLEKLFF
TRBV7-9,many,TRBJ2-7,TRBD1,TGTGCCAGCAGCCCTTCCGGGACAGGGGACCACGAGCAGTACTTC,CASSPSGTGDHEQYF
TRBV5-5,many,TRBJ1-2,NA,TGTGCCAGCAGCTTGATGGACAGAAGCTACACCTTC,CASSLMDRSYTF
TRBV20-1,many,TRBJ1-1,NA,TGCAGTGCTAGAGTTCCAGGGGTGGACACTGAAGCTTTCTTT,CSARVPGVDTEAFF
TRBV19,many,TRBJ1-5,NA,TGTGCCAGTACTCAACCGACGGGGTACCAGCATTTT,CASTQPTGYQHF
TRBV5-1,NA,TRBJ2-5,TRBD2,TGCGCCAGCAGCCCCTTGAGCGGGAGAAAAGAAGAGACCCAGTACTTC,CASSPLSGRKEETQYF
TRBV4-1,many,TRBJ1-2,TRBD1,TGCGCCAGCAGCCAAGACGGCAGGGGGAGCTATGGCTACACCTTC,CASSQDGRGSYGYTF
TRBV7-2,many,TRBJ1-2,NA,TGTGCCAGCAGTGGGGGGCAGATCGACTTCTATGGCTACACCTTC,CASSGGQIDFYGYTF
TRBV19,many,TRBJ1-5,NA,TGTGCCAGTAGTGTTCAACAGGGTATAGGTCAGCCCCAGCATTTT,CASSVQQGIGQPQHF
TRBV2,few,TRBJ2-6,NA,TGTGCCAGCAGTCAGGACAACTCTGGGGCCAACGTCCTGACTTTC,CASSQDNSGANVLTF
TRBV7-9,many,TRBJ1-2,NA,TGTGCCAGCAGCTTAGGTTACGGACACTATGGCTACACCTTC,CASSLGYGHYGYTF
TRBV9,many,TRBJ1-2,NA,TGTGCCAGCAGCGTAGGGGGTGGAGGGAACTATGGCTACACCTTC,CASSVGGGGNYGYTF
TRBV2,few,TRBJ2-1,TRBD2,TGTGCCAACAGGACTAGCGGGATAAATGAGCAGTTCTTC,CANRTSGINEQFF
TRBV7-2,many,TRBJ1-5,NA,TGTGCCAGCAGCTTAGATCATCAGCCCCAGCATTTT,CASSLDHQPQHF
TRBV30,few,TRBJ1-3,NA,TGTGCCTGGAGCGGGGGGGGTTCTGGAAACACCATATATTTT,CAWSGGGSGNTIYF
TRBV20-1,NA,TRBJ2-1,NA,TGCAGTGCTAGAGATGGCACTAGCATTGACAATGAGCAGTTCTTC,CSARDGTSIDNEQFF
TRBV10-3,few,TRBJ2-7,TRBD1,TGTGCCAGCAGTTACGGAACAGGGGCCGAGCAGTACTTC,CASSYGTGAEQYF
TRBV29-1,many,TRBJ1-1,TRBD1,TGCAGCGTCTCGGACAGGACTAACACTGAAGCTTTCTTT,CSVSDRTNTEAFF
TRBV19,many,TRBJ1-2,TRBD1,TGTGCCAGTCGAGGGGGCACGGACTATGGCTACACCTTC,CASRGGTDYGYTF
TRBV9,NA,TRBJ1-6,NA,TGTGCCAGCAGCTTCCGGGGGGACGGGACACCCCTCCACTTT,CASSFRGDGTPLHF
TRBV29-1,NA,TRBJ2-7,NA,TGCAGCGTTGCAACAGGGTCCTACGAGCAGTACTTC,CSVATGSYEQYF
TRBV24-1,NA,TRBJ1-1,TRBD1,TGTGCCACCAGTTTCCTCCCCATAGGGACAGCCACCACTGAAGCTTTCTTT,CATSFLPIGTATTEAFF
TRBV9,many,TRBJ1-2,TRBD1,TGTGCCAGCAGCCCTCGAGGGGACAGAACTAACTATGGCTACACCTTC,CASSPRGDRTNYGYTF
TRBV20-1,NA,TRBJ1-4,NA,TGCAGTGCTAGGCCGACGACGGAAGAAAAACTGTTTTTT,CSARPTTEEKLFF
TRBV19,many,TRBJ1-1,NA,TGTGCCAGTAGTACACCCCCCGGGACAACGAACACTGAAGCTTTCTTT,CASSTPPGTTNTEAFF
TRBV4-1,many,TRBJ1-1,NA,TGCGCCAGCAGCCTTCAGGTTCGCACTGAAGCTTTCTTT,CASSLQVRTEAFF
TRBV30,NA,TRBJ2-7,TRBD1,TGTGCCTGGAGTATTCTCGGGACAGGGGGCTTCGAGCAGTACTTC,CAWSILGTGGFEQYF
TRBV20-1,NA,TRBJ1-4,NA,TGCAGTGCTGTTACAGGGCGTGATAATGAAAAACTGTTTTTT,CSAVTGRDNEKLFF
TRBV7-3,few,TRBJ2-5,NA,TGTGCCAGCAGTCTTAAAGGCGAGGGGCCAGAGACCCAGTACTTC,CASSLKGEGPETQYF
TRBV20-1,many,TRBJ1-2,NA,TGCAGTGCTTTCGCCGATGGCTACACCTTC,CSAFADGYTF
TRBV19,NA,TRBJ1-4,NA,TGTGCCAGTAGTATAGCCCCGGTGAAGATAAATGAAAAACTGTTTTTT,CASSIAPVKINEKLFF
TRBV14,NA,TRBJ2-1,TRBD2,TGTGCCAGCAGCCAAGTAGCGGGCTCCTACAATGAGCAGTTCTTC,CASSQVAGSYNEQFF
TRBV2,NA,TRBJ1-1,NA,TGTGCCAGCAACCCGGGACTCCTGAACACTGAAGCTTTCTTT,CASNPGLLNTEAFF
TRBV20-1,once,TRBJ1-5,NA,TGCAGTGCTAGATCGGGGGTGAGCAATCAGCCCCAGCATTTT,CSARSGVSNQPQHF
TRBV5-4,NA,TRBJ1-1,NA,TGTGCCAGCAGCCAAGCTACAGGGATCACTGAAGCTTTCTTT,CASSQATGITEAFF